This T cell receptor beta chain was profiled in a study of T cells in Graves' hyperthyroidism and ophthalmopathy. General study results and limits: A 13 V-J signature model discriminated ophthalmopathy versus stable hyperthyroidism.

TCR beta CDR3 regions were amplified from RNA transcripts. The TCR CDR3 was amplified in a first-round RT-PCR using the HTBI primer set. TCRdb redid the calling of the multiplex PCR reads with MiXCR, one entry per CDR3 protein. The sample holds some 500,000 distinct CDR3 sequences, about 16% seen once. Germline V gene sequence: CDR1 LGHNT, CDR2 FRNRAP. The CDR3 is made up of 14 amino acids. This clonotype showed up just a few times. Its specificity is not known. The V gene is TRBV12-5, the J gene TRBJ2-7; D is perhaps TRBD1 (5 bases). The sequencing input was blood. This TCR was sampled from a woman younger than 45 with Graves' ophthalmopathy. In DNA, the CDR3 is TGTGCCACTTACCCCAGGGTTAAGCGCTACGAGCAGTACTTC. This sequence encodes CATYPRVKRYEQYF.